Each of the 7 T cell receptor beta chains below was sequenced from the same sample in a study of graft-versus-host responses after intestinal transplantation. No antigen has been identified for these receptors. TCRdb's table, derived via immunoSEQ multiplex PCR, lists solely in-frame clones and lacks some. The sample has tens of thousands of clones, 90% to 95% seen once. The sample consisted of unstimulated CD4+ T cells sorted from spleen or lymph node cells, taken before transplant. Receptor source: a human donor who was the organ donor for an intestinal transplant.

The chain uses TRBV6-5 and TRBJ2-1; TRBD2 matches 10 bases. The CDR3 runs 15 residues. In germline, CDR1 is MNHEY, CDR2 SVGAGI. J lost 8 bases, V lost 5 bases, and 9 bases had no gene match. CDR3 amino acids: CASSHIAGGRYEQFF. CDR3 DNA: TGTGCCAGCAGTCATATAGCGGGGGGCCGCTATGAGCAGTTCTTC.

The CDR3 DNA reads TGTGCCAGCAGCCACAGGGGATTTAAAACCGGGGAGCTGTTTTTT. The encoded protein is CASSHRGFKTGELFF. The V and J genes are TRBV14 and TRBJ2-2; a weak D match, TRBD1 (6 bases). Germline V CDR1 and CDR2: SGHDN, FVKESK. Deletions cut 3 bases from V and 5 bases from J, with 13 bases between. The CDR3 runs to 15 residues.

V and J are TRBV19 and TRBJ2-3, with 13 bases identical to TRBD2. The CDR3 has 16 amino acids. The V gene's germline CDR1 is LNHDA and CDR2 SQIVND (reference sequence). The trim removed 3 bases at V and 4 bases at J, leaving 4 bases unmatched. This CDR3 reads CASSIGTSGDSDTQYF. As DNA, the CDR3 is TGTGCCAGTAGTATCGGGACTAGCGGGGATTCAGATACGCAGTATTTT.

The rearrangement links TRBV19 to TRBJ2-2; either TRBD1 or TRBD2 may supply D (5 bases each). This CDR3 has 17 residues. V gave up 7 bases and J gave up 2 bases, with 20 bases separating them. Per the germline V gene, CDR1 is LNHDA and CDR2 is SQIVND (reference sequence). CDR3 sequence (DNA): TGTGCCAGTACGGGACGTGGTAGACAACTTAACACCGGGGAGCTGTTTTTT. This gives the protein CASTGRGRQLNTGELFF.

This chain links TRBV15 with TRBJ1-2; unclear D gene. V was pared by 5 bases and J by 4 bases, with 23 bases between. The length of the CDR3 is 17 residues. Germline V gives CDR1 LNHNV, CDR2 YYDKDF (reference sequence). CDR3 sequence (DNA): TGTGCCACCAGCCTACGGGCACGGTGTGGAAAGACCTATGGCTACACCTTC. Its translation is CATSLRARCGKTYGYTF.

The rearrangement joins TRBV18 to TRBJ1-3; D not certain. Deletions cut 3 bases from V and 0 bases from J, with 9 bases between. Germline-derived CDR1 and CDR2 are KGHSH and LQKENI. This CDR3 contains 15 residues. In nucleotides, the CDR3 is TGTGCCAGCTCACCCCTCCCCCACTCTGGAAACACCATATATTTT. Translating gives CASSPLPHSGNTIYF.

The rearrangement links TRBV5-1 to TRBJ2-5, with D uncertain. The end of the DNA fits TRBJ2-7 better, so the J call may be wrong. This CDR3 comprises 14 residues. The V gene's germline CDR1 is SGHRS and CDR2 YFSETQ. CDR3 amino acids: CASSLVFSSYEQYF. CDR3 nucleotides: TGCGCCAGCAGCTTGGTATTTAGCTCCTACGAGCAGTACTTC.